Presented here are 32 T cell receptor beta chains from one specimen sequenced in a study of T cells in Graves' hyperthyroidism and ophthalmopathy (dated by TCRdb to between 2018 and 2021). The library was built by means of multiplex PCR. The sequencing machine was an Illumina HiSeq 2000. The TCR beta CDR3 regions were amplified from RNA transcripts. For the first round of RT-PCR on the TCR CDR3, the HTBI primer set was used together with the Qiagen OneStep RT-PCR kit. Using fastp at Q25 and MiXCR, TCRdb reprocessed the public reads and kept productive beta chains. Each record represents a unique CDR3 protein, reported with the most common genes and DNA among its rows. The sample yields fewer than 900,000 distinct CDR3 sequences; roughly 15% were counted once. Over 7.5% of the sample is taken by the ten largest. The sequencing sample was made of blood. The receptors shown here come from a man in his late teens or twenties with Graves' hyperthyroidism.

This sequence joins TRBV20-1 and TRBJ2-1; the match to TRBD1 covers 9 bases. The CDR3 runs to 14 residues. V shed 4 bases and J 8 bases; nucleotides not matched to a gene: 9. Germline CDR1 reads DFQATT; CDR2 reads SNEGSKA (reference sequence). This CDR3 is CSATPGTGFYEQFF. CDR3 DNA sequence: TGCAGTGCTACACCCGGGACAGGGTTTTATGAGCAGTTCTTC.

The rearrangement uses TRBV12-3 or TRBV12-4 and TRBJ1-5; TRBD1 matches at 10 bases. The length of the CDR3 is 15 residues. V lost 5 bases to trimming and J lost 7 bases; unmatched junction nucleotides: 8. CDR3 DNA sequence: TGTGCCAGCAGTAGCATGACAGGGGGCGGGCAGCCCCAGCATTTT. Protein product: CASSSMTGGGQPQHF.

There are many counts of this clonotype. The chain couples TRBV28 to TRBJ2-7, with TRBD1 matching over 7 bases. CDR1 and CDR2 from the germline V gene are MDHEN and SYDVKM. V shed 7 bases, J shed 0 bases, and the junction held 6 bases outside the gene matches. The CDR3 spans 14 residues. In DNA, the CDR3 is TGTGCCAGCACCGACAGGGTGAGCTCCTACGAGCAGTACTTC. Translating gives CASTDRVSSYEQYF.

The DNA of the CDR3 is TGCAGTGCTTCGGGTGGGATGCATCAGCCCCAGCATTTT. Its translation is CSASGGMHQPQHF. V is TRBV20-1 and J is TRBJ1-5; D unclear. Germline-derived CDR1 and CDR2 are DFQATT and SNEGSKA (reference sequence). The CDR3 is 13 residues long. Trimming shortened V by 5 bases and J by 5 bases, and 13 bases separated the two germline ends.

This clonotype was observed a few times. The gene calls are TRBV6-2 or TRBV6-3 and TRBJ2-1; D might be TRBD2 (5 bases). V was shortened by 4 bases and J by 5 bases, with 15 bases between the two germline ends. The germline V gene has CDR1 MNHEY and CDR2 SVGEGT. The length of the CDR3 is 15 residues. The DNA of the CDR3 is TGTGCCAGCAGTTCCCTATGGAGGCCAGACAATGAGCAGTTCTTC. It specifies CASSSLWRPDNEQFF.

This clonotype was seen at least ten times. The chain recombines TRBV11-2 with TRBJ2-7; the match to TRBD2 covers 12 bases. V was clipped by 5 bases and J by 7 bases; unmatched bases: 6. The V gene's germline CDR1 is SGHAT and CDR2 FQNNGV. CDR3 length equals 14 residues. The CDR3 sequence: CASSRLAGEREQYF. Written as DNA, the CDR3 is TGTGCCAGCAGCCGACTAGCGGGAGAGAGGGAGCAGTACTTC.

As concerns this clonotype: One end of the junction varies from germline; a read error may be responsible. This chain links TRBV7-3 with TRBJ2-3; 9 positions match TRBD1. This CDR3 contains 15 residues. Germline V lookup: CDR1 SGHTA, CDR2 FQGTGA. CDR3 residues: CAISSGTGRTDTQYF. The CDR3 DNA follows: TGTGCCATCAGCTCTGGGACAGGGAGGACAGATACGCAGTATTTT.

V and J are TRBV25-1 and TRBJ2-3; TRBD2 is a possible D gene (5 bases). The CDR3 consists of 15 residues. CDR1 is MGHDK and CDR2 is SYGVNS in the germline V gene. Trimming shortened V by 6 bases and J by 0 bases, and 13 bases separated the two germline ends. The CDR3: CASSQAGESTDTQYF. The CDR3 DNA sequence: TGTGCCAGCAGCCAGGCCGGGGAGAGCACAGATACGCAGTATTTT.

In its sample, this clonotype was seen many times. The chain uses TRBV2 and TRBJ1-2; tentative D call: TRBD1 (6 bases). V was pared by 6 bases and J by 0 bases, with 14 bases between. Germline CDR1 reads SNHLY; CDR2 reads FYNNEI. The CDR3 runs 15 residues. CDR3 sequence reads: CASRERTASNYGYTF. Here the CDR3 DNA reads TGTGCCAGCAGGGAGAGGACAGCTTCTAACTATGGCTACACCTTC.

This clonotype was seen ten or more times. This chain's CDR3 is CASSFMGAGELFF. CDR3 DNA sequence: TGTGCCAGCAGCTTCATGGGGGCCGGGGAGCTGTTTTTT. V usage is TRBV11-3 and J usage is TRBJ2-2; D could derive from TRBD1 or TRBD2 (5 bases each). V was clipped by 3 bases and J by 6 bases, with 8 bases between them. Per germline, CDR1 SGHNT and CDR2 YENEEA. The CDR3 runs to 13 residues.

This clonotype was recorded at least ten times. The rearrangement joins TRBV11-2 to TRBJ2-1; D may be TRBD1 (5 bases). Germline V gene lookup returns CDR1 SGHAT and CDR2 FQNNGV. CDR3 length equals 16 residues. V lost 7 bases, J lost 1 base, and 17 bases lay in between. The CDR3 DNA sequence: TGTGCCAGCACCTCCAGGGCCAGCCCGTCCTACAATGAGCAGTTCTTC. Translating it yields CASTSRASPSYNEQFF. Variable domain in full (rest from reference TRBV11-2 and TRBJ2-1): EAGVAQSPRYKIIEKRQSVAFWCNPISGHATLYWYQQILGQGPKLLIQFQNNGVVDDSQLPKDRFSAERLKGVDSTLKIQPAKLEDSAVYLCASTSRASPSYNEQFFGPGTRLTVL.

This clonotype occurred many times. V gene TRBV19 combines with J gene TRBJ2-5; D call uncertain. The germline V gene encodes CDR1 LNHDA and CDR2 SQIVND (reference sequence). CDR3 length: 13 amino acids. The ends were cut back, 2 bases at V and 1 base at J, with 5 bases in the middle. The CDR3 coding sequence is TGTGCCAGTAGTATACTAGGCCAAGAGACCCAGTACTTC. Protein sequence: CASSILGQETQYF.

This chain links TRBV19 with TRBJ2-4, with 7 bases fitting TRBD1. The CDR3 is made up of 14 amino acids. The junction had 9 bases not matched to a gene; V was cut back by 8 bases and J by 5 bases. Germline CDR1 and CDR2: LNHDA and SQIVND (reference sequence). The CDR3 sequence is CASGIDRAENIQYF. The DNA for the CDR3 is TGTGCCAGTGGGATTGACAGGGCGGAAAACATTCAGTACTTC. Supplemented by reference TRBV19 and TRBJ2-4, the full variable domain reads DGGITQSPKYLFRKEGQNVTLSCEQNLNHDAMYWYRQDPGQGLRLIYYSQIVNDFQKGDIAEGYSVSREKKESFPLTVTSAQKNPTAFYLCASGIDRAENIQYFGAGTRLSVL.

To note about this clonotype: A much larger clonotype is one base distant, so this may be a read error. The rearrangement links TRBV18 to TRBJ2-1, with 8 bases identical to TRBD1. The length of the CDR3 is 15 residues. The germline V gene encodes CDR1 KGHSH and CDR2 LQKENI. CDR3 loop: CARSPPGGLNNEQFF. CDR3 bases: TGTGCCAGATCACCACCAGGGGGCTTAAACAATGAGCAGTTCTTC.

This clonotype was counted between two and nine times. This chain links TRBV4-3 with TRBJ2-7; 8 bases map to TRBD2. CDR1 is LGHNA, CDR2 YSLEER, per germline. The V gene end was trimmed by 3 bases and the J gene end by 4 bases; junction bases not matched to a gene: 5. The CDR3 runs 14 residues. CDR3 nucleotide sequence: TGCGCCAGCAGCCAGCGACTAGCGCCGTACGAGCAGTACTTC. Translation: CASSQRLAPYEQYF.

The sample holds many counts of this clonotype. This chain uses TRBV6-1 with TRBJ1-5, with D maybe TRBD1 (6 bases). The germline CDR1 and CDR2 sequences are MNHNS and SASEGT. Trimming removed 7 bases at V and 0 bases at J, with 13 bases between. The CDR3 totals 15 residues. CDR3 DNA: TGTGCCAGCACCAAGGGGGGGGATAGCAATCAGCCCCAGCATTTT. Translated, it gives CASTKGGDSNQPQHF.

This clonotype came up a few times. The rearrangement joins TRBV3-1 to TRBJ1-1; maybe TRBD1 (5 bases). Trimming shortened V by 2 bases and J by 6 bases, and 10 bases separated the two germline ends. The germline V gene has CDR1 LGHDT and CDR2 YNNKEL (reference sequence). CDR3 length equals 13 residues. The CDR3 bases are TGTGCCAGCAGCCAAAGTCGGACACCTGAAGCTTTCTTT. This codes for CASSQSRTPEAFF.

This clonotype has just a few counts. Because the CDR3's place on the DNA is in doubt, the DNA is left out and the CDR3 is given as listed by TCRdb. The genes are TRBV2 and TRBJ2-5. Counting both end residues, the CDR3 totals 13 amino acids. The germline CDR1 and CDR2 sequences are SNHLY and FYNNEI. This chain's CDR3 is CASSVPPQETQYF.

This sequence joins TRBV27 and TRBJ2-7; D unresolved. The CDR3 has 12 amino acids. Trimming removed 8 bases from V and 4 bases from J, with 12 bases in between. In germline, CDR1 is MNHEY, CDR2 SMNVEV (reference sequence). CDR3 sequence (DNA): TGTGCCAGCGGCGCATTCGGGTACGAGCAGTACTTC. Its protein product is CASGAFGYEQYF.

CDR3 coding DNA: TGTGCCAGCAGTGGCCTCGGTAGCGGGATCTACGAGCAGTACTTC. This encodes CASSGLGSGIYEQYF. V usage is TRBV2 and J usage is TRBJ2-7; 8 bases are a match to TRBD2. This CDR3 contains 15 residues. The junction had 8 bases not matched to a gene; V was cut back by 4 bases and J by 3 bases. Germline CDR1 reads SNHLY; CDR2 reads FYNNEI.

This clonotype occurred a few times. The chain joins TRBV2 to TRBJ2-7; either TRBD1 or TRBD2 may supply D (5 bases each). CDR3 length equals 13 residues. The V end lost 4 bases, the J end lost 6 bases, and 13 bases lay between the germline ends. Germline V gene sequence: CDR1 SNHLY, CDR2 FYNNEI. The CDR3 reads CASSASGTCEQYF. For the CDR3, the DNA is TGTGCCAGCAGTGCGTCCGGGACCTGCGAGCAGTACTTC.

This clonotype occurred many times. The rearrangement joins TRBV28 to TRBJ2-1; a weak D match, TRBD1 (6 bases). The CDR3 covers 13 residues. The germline V gene has CDR1 MDHEN and CDR2 SYDVKM. V lost 1 base and J 9 bases, leaving 10 bases between the germline ends. In DNA form, the CDR3 reads TGTGCCAGCAGTTTATACCAAGGGGGTGAGCAGTTCTTC. The encoded protein is CASSLYQGGEQFF.

This clonotype was seen at least ten times. The genes are TRBV7-9 and TRBJ1-4, with a weak D call TRBD1 (5 bases). This CDR3 comprises 14 residues. Germline loops: CDR1 SEHNR, CDR2 FQNEAQ (reference sequence). Trimming took off 3 bases at V and 5 bases at J, with 10 bases between the two ends. CDR3 coding DNA: TGTGCCAGCAGCTTCCGGGACGGGAATGAAAAACTGTTTTTT. This codes for CASSFRDGNEKLFF.

This clonotype has ten or more counts. V usage is TRBV6-5 and J usage is TRBJ2-7; D uncertain. Germline V gene lookup returns CDR1 MNHEY and CDR2 SVGAGI. The CDR3 loop spans 14 amino acids. Trimming removed 2 bases at V and 3 bases at J, with 11 bases between. The CDR3 DNA reads as TGTGCCAGCAGTTACAGGGCAGCAAACTACGAGCAGTACTTC. As protein: CASSYRAANYEQYF.

The V gene is TRBV6-1, the J gene TRBJ1-4; D gene ambiguous. The CDR3 runs 13 residues. Germline assignment: CDR1 MNHNS and CDR2 SASEGT. V lost 2 bases and J 7 bases, leaving 8 bases between the germline ends. The CDR3 reads CASSEWNSEKLFF. The CDR3 nucleotides are TGTGCCAGCAGTGAATGGAACAGTGAAAAACTGTTTTTT.

There are many counts of this clonotype. The chain combines TRBV12-3 or TRBV12-4 with TRBJ2-3, with D tentatively TRBD1 or TRBD2 (5 bases each). The CDR3 has 15 residues. The ends were cut back, 7 bases at V and 2 bases at J, with 16 bases in the middle. The CDR3 region is CASTLTGPDTDTQYF. In DNA, the CDR3 is TGTGCCAGCACCCTCACGGGACCAGACACAGATACGCAGTATTTT.

This clonotype has only a few counts. This sequence joins TRBV19 and TRBJ2-7; 8 bases map to TRBD2. Germline CDR1 and CDR2: LNHDA and SQIVND (reference sequence). The CDR3 runs 15 residues. Trimming removed 6 bases from V and 5 bases from J; junction bases left unmatched: 12. The CDR3 loop reads CASRITGTRTDEQYF. In DNA, the CDR3 is TGTGCCAGTAGAATAACCGGGACTAGGACTGACGAGCAGTACTTC.

The rearrangement uses TRBV27 and TRBJ1-2, with 8 nucleotides matching TRBD1. The trim removed 6 bases at V and 4 bases at J, leaving 7 bases unmatched. CDR3 length: 14 residues. CDR1 is MNHEY, CDR2 SMNVEV, per germline (reference sequence). The CDR3 sequence is CASRAGGLAYGYTF. The CDR3 bases are TGTGCCAGCAGGGCAGGGGGCTTAGCCTATGGCTACACCTTC.

The chain recombines TRBV20-1 with TRBJ1-3, with TRBD1 matching over 8 bases. The CDR3 covers 15 residues. V was clipped by 0 bases and J by 2 bases; unmatched bases: 3. The germline gives CDR1 DFQATT, CDR2 SNEGSKA (reference sequence). The CDR3 DNA sequence: TGCAGTGCTAGAGATCCAGGGGGCCCTGGAAACACCATATATTTT. Translating gives CSARDPGGPGNTIYF.

This clonotype was detected ten times or more. The genes are TRBV28 and TRBJ2-1; D is perhaps TRBD1 (6 bases). V dropped 4 bases and J dropped 5 bases, with 12 bases sitting between them. This CDR3 comprises 14 residues. Per the germline V gene, CDR1 is MDHEN and CDR2 is SYDVKM. The CDR3 DNA follows: TGTGCCAGCAGTTCAGGGGAAAGCCACAATGAGCAGTTCTTC. This codes for CASSSGESHNEQFF. Based on the CDR3 plus reference TRBV28 and TRBJ2-1, the full variable domain is DVKVTQSSRYLVKRTGEKVFLECVQDMDHENMFWYRQDPGLGLRLIYFSYDVKMKEKGDIPEGYSVSREKKERFSLILESASTNQTSMYLCASSSGESHNEQFFGPGTRLTVL.

This clonotype was found a few times. The J gene is TRBJ2-1, the V gene TRBV19; no clear D gene. CDR1 is LNHDA and CDR2 is SQIVND in the germline V gene (reference sequence). This CDR3 region has 15 residues. Trimming stripped 11 bases from V and 0 bases from J, with 17 bases between. The CDR3 DNA is TGTGCCGGATCACGAACAGCCGCCTCCTACAATGAGCAGTTCTTC. It translates to CAGSRTAASYNEQFF.

The chain employs TRBV29-1 and TRBJ1-1; maybe TRBD1 (6 bases). From germline, CDR1 is SQVTM and CDR2 ANQGSEA. V lost 6 bases and J 1 base, leaving 9 bases between the germline ends. CDR3 length equals 12 residues. This CDR3 reads CSVTGRNTEAFF. CDR3 nucleotides: TGCAGCGTCACAGGGAGGAACACTGAAGCTTTCTTT.